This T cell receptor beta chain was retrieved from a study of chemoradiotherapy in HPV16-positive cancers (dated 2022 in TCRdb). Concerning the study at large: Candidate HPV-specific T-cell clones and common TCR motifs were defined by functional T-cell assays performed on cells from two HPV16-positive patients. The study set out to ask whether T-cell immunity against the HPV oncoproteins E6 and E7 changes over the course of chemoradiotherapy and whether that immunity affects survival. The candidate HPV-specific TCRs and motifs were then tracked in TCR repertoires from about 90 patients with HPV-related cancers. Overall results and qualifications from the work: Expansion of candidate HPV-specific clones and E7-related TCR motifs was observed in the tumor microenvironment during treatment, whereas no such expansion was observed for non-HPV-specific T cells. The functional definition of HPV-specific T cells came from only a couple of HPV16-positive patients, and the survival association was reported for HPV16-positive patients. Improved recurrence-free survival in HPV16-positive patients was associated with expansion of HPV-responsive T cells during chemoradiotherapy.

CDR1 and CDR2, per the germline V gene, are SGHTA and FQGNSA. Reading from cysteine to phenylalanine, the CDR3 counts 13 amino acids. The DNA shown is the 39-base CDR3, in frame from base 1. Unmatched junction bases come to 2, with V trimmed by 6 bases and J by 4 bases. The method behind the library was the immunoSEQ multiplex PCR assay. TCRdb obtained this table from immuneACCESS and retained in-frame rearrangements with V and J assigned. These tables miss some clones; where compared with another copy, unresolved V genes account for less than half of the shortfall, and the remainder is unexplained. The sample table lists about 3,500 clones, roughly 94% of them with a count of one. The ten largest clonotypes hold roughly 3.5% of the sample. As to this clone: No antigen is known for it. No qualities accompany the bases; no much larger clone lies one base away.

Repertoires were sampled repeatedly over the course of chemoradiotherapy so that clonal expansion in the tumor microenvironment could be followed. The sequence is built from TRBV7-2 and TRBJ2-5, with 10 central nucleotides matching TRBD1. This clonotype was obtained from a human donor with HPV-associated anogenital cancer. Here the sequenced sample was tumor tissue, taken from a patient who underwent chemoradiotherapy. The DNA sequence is TGTGCCAGCAGTTGGGACAGGGGAGAGACCCAGTACTTC. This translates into CASSWDRGETQYF.